The present T cell receptor beta chain was sequenced within a study of blood T cell repertoires in COVID-19 (dated by TCRdb to 2020 to 2021). A note on the overall study: The collaborator samples originated in the United States, Italy and Spain and spanned the acute and convalescent phases of COVID-19. The repertoires were made available in a free public database intended to serve as a resource for research on the immune response to SARS-CoV-2. Deeply sampled blood TCRbeta repertoires from subjects exposed to, actively infected with, or recovered from COVID-19 were included in the dataset. HLA class I and class II types, where available, came from metadata supplied by the sample provider rather than from assay-based typing. The sample metadata nearly always contained a de-identified subject ID, COVID-19 status, age in years and sex. The samples were drawn from the first 160 participants of the ongoing ImmuneRACE study and from more than 1,000 subjects provided by 6 global collaborators. The prospective study material was composed of cDNA or gDNA derived from T cells, B-cell-depleted T cells, or PBMCs.

The collaborating institutions used their own protocols to collect whole blood in K2EDTA tubes. For TCRbeta analysis, collaborator samples were shipped as frozen whole blood, as isolated PBMCs, or as DNA extracted from either sample type. Broad study findings and their caveats: How much clinical and demographic metadata was included differed by source and by participant, and the metadata was provided uncurated.

Sequences SGDLS (CDR1) and YYNGEE (CDR2) are obtained from the germline V gene. V and J lose 4 bases and 2 bases, and a span of 9 bases separates them. From cysteine to phenylalanine, the CDR3 is 13 amino acids long. Only the CDR3 part of the read is kept: 39 bases, read in frame from the first base. TCRbeta CDR3 regions were amplified from genomic DNA using the immunoSEQ Assay, a bias-controlled multiplex PCR. The source study handled its data this way. Within the assay, amplification of reference gene primers was used to estimate how many nucleated cells each sample contained. Sequence reads were collapsed and filtered to measure the absolute abundance of every unique TCRbeta CDR3 rearrangement. For each sample, productive Simpson clonality was calculated by taking the square root of Simpson's diversity index across productive rearrangements. TCRdb limited this immuneACCESS table to in-frame rearrangements with V and J called. A share of clones is missing; checked studies link under half to unresolved V genes, and the rest is unexplained. The V and J calls and the clone size are those of that table, but D and trimming were determined from the DNA. The sample yields about 67,000 clones; approximately 87% were counted once. The ten most abundant clones make up around 5% of the sample.

Comments on this clone: This receptor's antigen is unknown. No qualities accompany the bases; no much larger clone lies one base away.

Input material: peripheral blood. The chain employs TRBV9 and TRBJ1-2; a confident D gene designation cannot be given. The sequence was collected from a man aged 45 to 65 with active COVID-19. The CDR3 has the sequence CASSPYVNYGYTF. The nucleotide sequence reads as follows: TGTGCCAGCAGCCCGTATGTCAACTATGGCTACACCTTC. With the rest looked up from the reference TRBV9 and TRBJ1-2 genes rather than sequenced, the full variable domain is DSGVTQTPKHLITATGQRVTLRCSPRSGDLSVYWYQQSLDQGLQFLIQYYNGEERAKGNILERFSAQQFPDLHSELNLSSLELGDSALYFCASSPYVNYGYTFGSGTRLTVV.